The text below deals with one TCR beta chain. This entry is derived from a study of blood T cell repertoires in COVID-19. On the study more broadly: Acute and convalescent COVID-19 specimens originated in the United States, Italy and Spain. PBMCs, B-cell-depleted T cells, or T cells were the source of the cDNA or gDNA that made up the material.

V trimming: 11 bases; J trimming: 3 bases; junction bases outside the gene matches: 14. Germline loops: CDR1 LNHDA, CDR2 SQIVND (reference sequence). This CDR3 is built from 15 residues. Per the original methods: The authors estimated nucleated cell counts from reference gene primer amplification. The data were produced by immunoSEQ multiplex PCR, yet TCRdb's version contains in-frame clones alone and is incomplete. The D gene and trimming were derived from the DNA, and the V and J assignments and clone size from that table. The data hold around 160,000 clones, with around 81% observed a single time.

The receptor was isolated from a man in his fifties or sixties with active or convalescent COVID-19. V usage is TRBV19 and J usage is TRBJ1-1; 8 bases agree with TRBD1. Sequenced sample: peripheral blood. CDR3 sequence (DNA): TGTGCCTCCAGAACCTCACGGACAGGGCACACTGAAGCTTTCTTT. This gives the protein CASRTSRTGHTEAFF.